Below are 29 T cell receptor beta chains sequenced from a single sample in a study of blood T cells in healthy people across ages. Primers used in a second PCR of roughly 6 to 11 cycles were a sample-barcoded 5' primer and a J-beta primer mix. TCRdb re-analysed the 5' RACE reads in MiXCR, keeping a single row per CDR3 protein. The sample lists about 780,000 distinct CDR3 sequences, about 46% occurring once. Material for sequencing was blood. These receptor sequences come from a man at least 80 years old in good health.

This clonotype was seen a few times. The gene calls are TRBV30 and TRBJ2-1; 12 nucleotides align to TRBD2. The CDR3 is made up of 13 amino acids. V lost 3 bases and J lost 9; bases outside the gene matches: 3. CDR1 GTSNPN and CDR2 SVGIG come from the germline V gene (reference sequence). DNA of the CDR3: TGTGCCTGGAGGCTAGCGGGAGGGGGTGAGCAGTTCTTC. The encoded protein is CAWRLAGGGEQFF.

CDR3 region: CSVDSGEVGTDTQYF. The CDR3 nucleotides are TGCAGCGTTGATTCGGGGGAAGTTGGCACAGATACGCAGTATTTT. The genes are TRBV29-1 and TRBJ2-3; D may be TRBD2 (6 bases). The CDR3 extends over 15 amino acids. V was cut by 3 bases and J by 1 base, with 14 bases left in between. The germline V gene has CDR1 SQVTM and CDR2 ANQGSEA.

V gene TRBV24-1 combines with J gene TRBJ2-3; 10 bases are a match to TRBD2. V dropped 3 bases and J dropped 2; count of bases not matched to a gene: 1. The germline CDR1 and CDR2 sequences are KGHDR and SFDVKD. The CDR3 spans 15 residues. The DNA for the CDR3 is TGTGCCACCAGTGATCTAGCGGGAGACACAGATACGCAGTATTTT. It encodes CATSDLAGDTDTQYF.

The V and J genes are TRBV29-1 and TRBJ2-3, with 7 bases that match TRBD1. The CDR3 has 17 residues. The trim removed 0 bases at V and 4 bases at J, leaving 13 bases unmatched. CDR1 is SQVTM and CDR2 is ANQGSEA in the germline V gene. Here the CDR3 reads CSVEDLGRQGPADTQYF. The CDR3 DNA reads as TGCAGCGTTGAAGATCTGGGACGACAGGGACCTGCAGATACGCAGTATTTT.

This sequence joins TRBV29-1 and TRBJ1-5, with 7 positions matching TRBD1. The CDR3 length is 14 residues. V lost 6 bases and J lost 0; bases outside the gene matches: 5. Germline V CDR1 and CDR2: SQVTM, ANQGSEA. The CDR3 nucleotides are TGCAGCGTGCTACAGGGGAGTAGCAATCAGCCCCAGCATTTT. Translating gives CSVLQGSSNQPQHF.

The genes are TRBV7-2 and TRBJ2-5; TRBD1 aligns across 11 bases. After removal of 3 bases from V and 11 bases from J, the junction contained 8 bases not matched to a gene. The CDR3 extends over 14 amino acids. Germline CDR1 reads SGHTA; CDR2 reads FQGNSA. The CDR3 reads CASSFGQGASEQYF. CDR3 nucleotide sequence: TGTGCCAGCAGCTTTGGACAGGGGGCATCTGAGCAGTACTTC.

J is TRBJ2-5 and V is TRBV2, with TRBD1 matching 7 bases. The CDR3 spans 14 residues. Looked up from germline, CDR1 is SNHLY and CDR2 is FYNNEI. Trimming removed 8 bases from V and 2 bases from J; junction bases left unmatched: 8. CDR3 sequence: CASGPTGIQETQYF. CDR3 bases: TGTGCCAGCGGGCCGACAGGGATACAAGAGACCCAGTACTTC.

This clonotype was counted at least ten times. V gene TRBV5-1 combines with J gene TRBJ2-3; D is unresolved. The CDR3 runs 15 residues. CDR1 is SGHRS and CDR2 is YFSETQ in the germline V gene. V was trimmed by 0 bases and J by 0 bases, leaving 8 bases between them. CDR3 in DNA: TGCGCCAGCAGCTTGGACTTCACTAGCACAGATACGCAGTATTTT. Translating it yields CASSLDFTSTDTQYF.

This chain connects TRBV7-2 to TRBJ2-3; 7 bases match TRBD2. After removal of 5 bases from V and 0 bases from J, the junction contained 8 bases not matched to a gene. This CDR3 region has 16 residues. CDR1 and CDR2 (germline): SGHTA, FQGNSA. CDR3: CASSPGDYLSTDTQYF. The CDR3 DNA is TGTGCCAGCAGCCCTGGGGACTACCTTAGCACAGATACGCAGTATTTT. The whole variable domain, filled in from reference TRBV7-2 and TRBJ2-3, reads GAGVSQSPSNKVTEKGKDVELRCDPISGHTALYWYRQSLGQGLEFLIYFQGNSAPDKSGLPSDRFSAERTGGSVSTLTIQRTQQEDSAVYLCASSPGDYLSTDTQYFGPGTRLTVL.

V and J are TRBV20-1 and TRBJ2-1, with 10 positions matching TRBD2. This CDR3 is built from 15 residues. The germline V gene encodes CDR1 DFQATT and CDR2 SNEGSKA (reference sequence). V gave up 3 bases and J gave up 4 bases; unmatched junction bases: 6. The CDR3 DNA sequence: TGCAGTGCTAGGGTACTAGCGGGGTTATACAATGAGCAGTTCTTC. This sequence encodes CSARVLAGLYNEQFF.

In its sample, this clonotype was seen a few times. The chain is built from TRBV28 and TRBJ2-5; D is perhaps TRBD1 or TRBD2 (6 bases each). Per the germline V gene, CDR1 is MDHEN and CDR2 is SYDVKM. This CDR3 has 15 residues. Trimming pared 6 bases from V and 5 bases from J, leaving 19 bases between. The CDR3 protein is CASRMRGDRAETQYF. CDR3 sequence (DNA): TGTGCCAGCAGAATGAGGGGGGATCGAGCGGAGACCCAGTACTTC.

This clonotype has a handful of counts. This sequence joins TRBV27 and TRBJ2-1, with a possible D match to TRBD2 (7 bases). The J call is uncertain, as TRBJ2-7 better fits the DNA end. CDR3 length: 15 residues. The germline gives CDR1 MNHEY, CDR2 SMNVEV (reference sequence). Written as DNA, the CDR3 is TGTGCCAGCAGGCCTGGGAGGGGGTCCTACAATGAGCAGTACTTC. Encoded protein: CASRPGRGSYNEQYF.

The J gene is TRBJ2-4, the V gene TRBV7-2, with D maybe TRBD1 (6 bases). The J call may be in error: the DNA end matches TRBJ2-7 better. Germline V gene sequence: CDR1 SGHTA, CDR2 FQGNSA. The CDR3 extends over 15 amino acids. CDR3: CASSYNQGTGYEQYF. DNA of the CDR3: TGTGCCAGCAGCTACAACCAGGGGACCGGGTACGAGCAGTACTTC.

V and J are TRBV10-3 and TRBJ2-7, with 7 positions matching TRBD2. CDR1 is ENHRY, CDR2 SYGVKD, per germline. The CDR3 extends over 16 amino acids. V was clipped by 5 bases and J by 5 bases; unmatched bases: 15. Written as DNA, the CDR3 is TGTGCCATCAGTACTCAGGGTGGCGGGAGTAGCAACGAGCAGTACTTC. It is translated as CAISTQGGGSSNEQYF.

The chain is built from TRBV27 and TRBJ2-2, with unresolved D. V gave up 5 bases and J gave up 4 bases, with 5 bases separating them. The CDR3 is made up of 12 amino acids. Germline CDR1 reads MNHEY; CDR2 reads SMNVEV (reference sequence). CDR3 in DNA: TGTGCCAGCAGTCCTTCCACCGGGGAGCTGTTTTTT. Protein: CASSPSTGELFF.

V gene TRBV7-9 combines with J gene TRBJ2-5; 7 bases are shared with TRBD2. CDR3 length: 13 residues. Germline V CDR1 and CDR2: SEHNR, FQNEAQ (reference sequence). V lost 5 bases and J lost 2; bases outside the gene matches: 2. The CDR3 sequence: CASSGTNQETQYF. The CDR3 DNA is TGTGCCAGCAGCGGGACTAATCAAGAGACCCAGTACTTC.

This clonotype was recorded a few times. The V and J genes are TRBV20-1 and TRBJ2-4; 7 bases are shared with TRBD1. V shed 0 bases and J 4 bases; nucleotides not matched to a gene: 9. The CDR3 consists of 16 residues. Per germline, CDR1 DFQATT and CDR2 SNEGSKA (reference sequence). CDR3 bases: TGCAGTGCTAGAGAATCGTGGGACAGTGCTAAAAACATTCAGTACTTC. As protein: CSARESWDSAKNIQYF.

The chain carries TRBV5-5 and TRBJ2-3; weak D call: TRBD1 (5 bases). Germline V gene sequence: CDR1 SGHKS, CDR2 YYEKEE (reference sequence). This CDR3 is 14 amino acids long. V shed 1 base and J shed 4 bases, with 10 bases lying between them. As DNA, the CDR3 is TGTGCCAGCAGCTTGCATCTCAGGGCAGATACGCAGTATTTT. This codes for CASSLHLRADTQYF.

The chain couples TRBV5-5 to TRBJ2-1; D assignment may be TRBD1 or TRBD2 (5 bases each). V was cut by 0 bases and J by 4 bases, with 14 bases left in between. From germline, CDR1 is SGHKS and CDR2 YYEKEE (reference sequence). CDR3 length equals 16 residues. The CDR3 DNA is TGTGCCAGCAGCTTGGATGGGACGCTGGCATACAATGAGCAGTTCTTC. Its translation: CASSLDGTLAYNEQFF.

This chain joins TRBV10-3 and TRBJ2-2; 8 nucleotides agree with TRBD1. CDR3 length: 15 residues. Germline trimming cut 3 bases from V and 7 bases from J; bases unmatched to any gene: 7. The germline CDR1 and CDR2 sequences are ENHRY and SYGVKD. CDR3 DNA: TGTGCCATCAGTGAAGCAGGGGGGACAGGCGGGGAGCTGTTTTTT. Residues: CAISEAGGTGGELFF.

Concerning this clonotype itself: A much larger clone sits a single nucleotide away, making a read error possible. The rearrangement links TRBV29-1 to TRBJ2-5; weak D call: TRBD2 (5 bases). The CDR3 covers 11 residues. V dropped 2 bases and J dropped 11 bases, with 12 bases sitting between them. CDR1 is SQVTM and CDR2 is ANQGSEA in the germline V gene. CDR3 protein: CSVEPSNEQYF. The CDR3 DNA reads as TGCAGCGTTGAACCTAGCAATGAGCAGTACTTC. Full variable domain (remainder filled in from reference TRBV29-1 and TRBJ2-5): SAVISQKPSRDICQRGTSLTIQCQVDSQVTMMFWYRQQPGQSLTLIATANQGSEATYESGFVIDKFPISRPNLTFSTLTVSNMSPEDSSIYLCSVEPSNEQYFGPGTRLLVL.

Here the CDR3 DNA reads TGTGCCAGCAGCTTAGGCAGTACCGGGACACGGTACTTC. Its protein product is CASSLGSTGTRYF. V and J are TRBV7-9 and TRBJ2-4; tentative D call: TRBD1 (6 bases). The V end was cut by 1 base, the J end by 15 bases, with 16 bases between. The CDR3 totals 13 residues. CDR1 and CDR2 (germline): SEHNR, FQNEAQ (reference sequence).

DNA of the CDR3: TGCGCCAGCAGCTCTTTAGAAACAGATACGCAGTATTTT. This encodes CASSSLETDTQYF. The chain recombines TRBV5-1 with TRBJ2-3; D remains ambiguous. Looked up from germline, CDR1 is SGHRS and CDR2 is YFSETQ. This CDR3 has 13 amino acids. The ends were cut back, 3 bases at V and 3 bases at J, with 8 bases in the middle.

This clonotype was counted only a few times. The chain is built from TRBV11-2 and TRBJ2-5, with D maybe TRBD1 (5 bases). TRBJ2-7 matches the DNA end more closely, so the J call is doubtful. This CDR3 contains 13 residues. Germline V gene sequence: CDR1 SGHAT, CDR2 FQNNGV. The CDR3 DNA follows: TGTGCCAGCAGTGCTCAGGGTCCGGGCGAGCAGTACTTC. Protein sequence: CASSAQGPGEQYF.

The chain employs TRBV20-1 and TRBJ2-3; D might be TRBD1 (5 bases). The CDR3 covers 14 residues. Trimming cost V 2 bases and J 2 bases, with 11 bases left between them. Germline CDR1 is DFQATT and CDR2 is SNEGSKA (reference sequence). The DNA for the CDR3 is TGCAGTGCTAGATCCAGGGAATCCACAGATACGCAGTATTTT. Its protein is CSARSRESTDTQYF.

V usage is TRBV9 and J usage is TRBJ2-1, with D possibly matching TRBD2 (6 bases). Trimming shortened V by 3 bases and J by 4 bases, and 14 bases separated the two germline ends. The CDR3 totals 15 residues. Germline V gene lookup returns CDR1 SGDLS and CDR2 YYNGEE. The CDR3 loop reads CASSAAGTSYNEQFF. As DNA, the CDR3 is TGTGCCAGCAGCGCGGCCGGGACTTCGTACAATGAGCAGTTCTTC.

A few counts support this clonotype. The chain employs TRBV3-1 and TRBJ2-7; D possibly corresponds to TRBD2 (5 bases). This CDR3 has 14 amino acids. V lost 3 bases and J lost 5, with 14 bases in between. CDR1 and CDR2 (germline): LGHDT, YNNKEL (reference sequence). This CDR3 is CASSHAARRDEQYF. CDR3 DNA: TGTGCCAGCAGCCATGCCGCAAGGCGGGACGAGCAGTACTTC.

Regarding this clonotype: One end of the junction is discordant with germline, which a read error may explain. V is TRBV20-1 and J is TRBJ2-1; 10 nucleotides align to TRBD2. Germline loops: CDR1 DFQATT, CDR2 SNEGSKA (reference sequence). This CDR3 region has 16 residues. The CDR3 DNA reads as TGCAGTACTAGAAGGCTAGCGGGGGCCTCCCACAATGAGCAGTTCTTC. Residues: CSTRRLAGASHNEQFF.

V usage is TRBV7-9 and J usage is TRBJ2-7; TRBD2 aligns across 7 bases. Germline V gene data show CDR1 as SEHNR and CDR2 as FQNEAQ (reference sequence). V was clipped by 8 bases and J by 7 bases; unmatched bases: 8. The CDR3 runs 12 residues. Here the CDR3 reads CASGTSGGEQYF. Written as DNA, the CDR3 is TGTGCCAGCGGCACCTCGGGGGGTGAGCAGTACTTC.